The clone carrying this T cell receptor (beta chain) occurred many times. The target antigen is unknown. TCRdb redid the calling of the reads with MiXCR, one entry per CDR3 protein. The table records about 260,000 distinct CDR3 sequences, approximately 13% of them present only once. The data derive from a study of T cell repertoires in cytomegalovirus infection. Turning to the study itself: CMV infection and matching HLA type were both indicated by public TCR beta signatures.

Study-level findings and limits: Totalled public TCR beta family frequency picked out people who carried CMV plus the relevant HLA. Predominance within the ex vivo response was attributable to HLA-C-restricted CMV-specific TCR beta clonotypes.

Germline V gene lookup returns CDR1 SGHVS and CDR2 FNYEAQ. V shed 1 base, J shed 0 bases, and the junction held 4 bases outside the gene matches. The CDR3 spans 16 residues. The sequence came from a human donor in good health (CMV status not recorded). Some clones in this sample may be carry-over from other donors' samples. The sample taken for sequencing was PBMCs. The chain uses TRBV7-6 and TRBJ1-2; TRBD1 matches 8 bases. CDR3 bases: TGTGCCAGCAGCTTAGACAGGGGGGGTTCTAACTATGGCTACACCTTC. Amino acid sequence: CASSLDRGGSNYGYTF.